These 26 T cell receptor beta chains came from one sample sequenced in a study of T cell repertoires in cytomegalovirus infection. For these TCRs, the target antigens are not known. TCRdb recomputed calls from the reads with MiXCR, one row per CDR3 protein. The profile shows 750,000 to 900,000 distinct CDR3 sequences, almost 30% of them singletons. The material was cultured CD8+ T cells from PBMCs, obtained from culture after CMV antigen stimulation. These receptors all come from a human donor in good health (CMV status not recorded). Some clones in this sample may be carry-over from other donors' samples.

This clonotype was detected ten times or more. This chain links TRBV7-9 with TRBJ1-1; D is ambiguous. Looked up from germline, CDR1 is SEHNR and CDR2 is FQNEAQ (reference sequence). The length of the CDR3 is 13 residues. V lost 5 bases and J 1 base, leaving 8 bases between the germline ends. CDR3 sequence: CASSTPKNTEAFF. CDR3 in DNA: TGTGCCAGCAGCACCCCCAAGAACACTGAAGCTTTCTTT.

This clonotype was detected many times. The gene calls are TRBV7-2 and TRBJ2-3, with 10 bases lining up with TRBD2. The germline V gene encodes CDR1 SGHTA and CDR2 FQGNSA. With V trimmed by 0 bases and J by 2 bases, 5 bases remained unmatched. The CDR3 totals 17 residues. The CDR3 loop reads CASSLALSGGVTDTQYF. The CDR3 DNA reads TGTGCCAGCAGCTTAGCGCTGAGCGGGGGGGTCACAGATACGCAGTATTTT.

This clonotype was recorded many times. The V gene is TRBV12-3 or TRBV12-4, the J gene TRBJ2-7; 9 nucleotides match TRBD1. This CDR3 has 17 residues. The junction had 19 bases not matched to a gene; V was cut back by 6 bases and J by 7 bases. CDR3 coding DNA: TGTGCCAGCAGGGAGACCGTAGGACAGGGGCCCCGATCGGAGCAGTACTTC. Translation gives CASRETVGQGPRSEQYF.

This clonotype turned up a few times. V and J are TRBV7-9 and TRBJ2-2; TRBD1 is a possible D gene (5 bases). The germline CDR1 and CDR2 sequences are SEHNR and FQNEAQ (reference sequence). This CDR3 is built from 16 residues. V was shortened by 0 bases and J by 4 bases, with 12 bases between the two germline ends. The CDR3 reads CASSLAGARSTGELFF. For the CDR3, the DNA is TGTGCCAGCAGCTTAGCAGGGGCGCGTAGCACCGGGGAGCTGTTTTTT.

The rearrangement links TRBV5-5 to TRBJ2-1, with 7 bases that match TRBD1. Germline-derived CDR1 and CDR2 are SGHKS and YYEKEE (reference sequence). The CDR3 covers 15 residues. The trim removed 2 bases at V and 5 bases at J, leaving 7 bases unmatched. As DNA, the CDR3 is TGTGCCAGCAGCTTAGTGGGACAGCCCAACAATGAGCAGTTCTTC. This translates into CASSLVGQPNNEQFF. Full variable domain (rest looked up from reference TRBV5-5 and TRBJ2-1): DAGVTQSPTHLIKTRGQQVTLRCSPISGHKSVSWYQQVLGQGPQFIFQYYEKEERGRGNFPDRFSARQFPNYSSELNVNALLLGDSALYLCASSLVGQPNNEQFFGPGTRLTVL.

The table lists this clonotype with a few counts. This rearrangement joins TRBV9 to TRBJ2-3; 11 bases align to TRBD2. The germline V gene encodes CDR1 SGDLS and CDR2 YYNGEE. This CDR3 comprises 17 residues. J lost 4 bases, V lost 3 bases, and 10 bases had no gene match. In DNA, the CDR3 is TGTGCCAGCAGCGGACTTATAGCGGGGGGGCCCCCAGATACGCAGTATTTT. Its translation is CASSGLIAGGPPDTQYF.

This chain joins TRBV4-1 and TRBJ1-1, with D possibly TRBD1 on 6 matching bases. The CDR3 loop spans 15 amino acids. V dropped 6 bases and J dropped 2 bases, with 16 bases sitting between them. CDR1 is MGHRA and CDR2 is YSYEKL in the germline V gene. In DNA form, the CDR3 reads TGCGCCAGCAGACATTTGGGACACCTTAACACTGAAGCTTTCTTT. It codes for CASRHLGHLNTEAFF.

This clonotype was found a few times. The genes are TRBV28 and TRBJ2-7; D is unresolved. Trimming left V 1 base short and J 2 bases short, with 12 bases between. The germline CDR1 and CDR2 sequences are MDHEN and SYDVKM. The length of the CDR3 is 15 residues. As DNA, the CDR3 is TGTGCCAGCAGTTTATCTGCCGGCAGCGCCTACGAGCAGTACGTC. Translation gives CASSLSAGSAYEQYV.

Many counts were recorded for this clonotype. The chain uses TRBV12-3 or TRBV12-4 and TRBJ1-2, with 10 bases aligning to TRBD1. CDR3 length equals 15 residues. With 3 bases clipped from V and 5 bases from J, the junction kept 6 bases outside the gene matches. CDR3 protein: CASSFGVGQGYGYTF. In DNA form, the CDR3 reads TGTGCCAGCAGTTTCGGGGTGGGACAGGGGTATGGCTACACCTTC.

This clonotype was seen ten or more times. The V call is TRBV7-2, the J call TRBJ2-1; possible D gene TRBD2, 5 bases. Germline CDR1 and CDR2: SGHTA and FQGNSA. V lost 5 bases to trimming and J lost 9 bases, with 11 bases between them. The CDR3 runs to 12 residues. The CDR3 spells CASSRLEGEQFF. The CDR3, as DNA: TGTGCCAGCAGCCGTCTTGAGGGTGAGCAGTTCTTC.

This clonotype appeared a few times. This chain links TRBV7-6 with TRBJ1-4; the match to TRBD1 covers 7 bases. The CDR3 extends over 15 amino acids. The germline V gene encodes CDR1 SGHVS and CDR2 FNYEAQ. Trimming at V came to 5 bases and at J to 8 bases, leaving 11 bases not matched to a gene. In DNA, the CDR3 is TGTGCCAGCAGCCCGACGGGGATGACAGGGGAAAAACTGTTTTTT. This gives the protein CASSPTGMTGEKLFF.

This clonotype was seen repeatedly, ten times or more. The J gene is TRBJ2-3, the V gene TRBV11-2; 11 bases line up with TRBD2. The CDR3 consists of 16 residues. The germline CDR1 and CDR2 sequences are SGHAT and FQNNGV. V dropped 0 bases and J dropped 4; count of bases not matched to a gene: 3. Here the CDR3 reads CASSLELAGASDTQYF. The DNA for the CDR3 is TGTGCCAGCAGCTTAGAACTAGCGGGGGCCTCAGATACGCAGTATTTT.

This clonotype appeared a few times. CDR3 in DNA: TGTGCCAACTCTGAGGGACAGGGGATCGGCTACACCTTC. As protein: CANSEGQGIGYTF. The chain has TRBV6-2 or TRBV6-3 and TRBJ1-2; 10 bases fit TRBD1. Per the germline V gene, CDR1 is MNHEY and CDR2 is SVGEGT. Trimming removed 10 bases from V and 8 bases from J; junction bases left unmatched: 10. The CDR3 has 13 residues.

The chain is built from TRBV27 and TRBJ2-2; 8 nucleotides line up with TRBD1. The CDR3 has 15 amino acids. V was clipped by 0 bases and J by 6 bases; unmatched bases: 3. Per germline, CDR1 MNHEY and CDR2 SMNVEV (reference sequence). The CDR3 nucleotides read TGTGCCAGCAGTTTATCCAGGGGGCTATCCGGGGAGCTGTTTTTT. Translation gives CASSLSRGLSGELFF.

Concerning this clonotype: A read error may be the cause here, since a much bigger clone is one base away. This chain connects TRBV6-1 to TRBJ2-3; 12 bases agree with TRBD2. Germline values: CDR1 MNHNS, CDR2 SASEGT. This CDR3 is built from 20 residues. CDR3 in amino acids: CASSEVSASGGAGSTDAQYF. CDR3 bases: TGTGCCAGCAGTGAAGTATCCGCTAGCGGGGGGGCAGGTAGTACAGATGCGCAGTATTTT.

This clonotype was seen more than once but under ten times. V usage is TRBV6-6 and J usage is TRBJ2-5, with TRBD2 matching over 7 bases. The ends lost 6 bases at V and 1 base at J; junction bases unmatched: 8. The CDR3 consists of 15 residues. Per germline, CDR1 MNHNY and CDR2 SVGAGI (reference sequence). In DNA, the CDR3 is TGTGCCAGCAGCTGGGACTACGGGATCCAAGAGACCCAGTACTTC. Encoded protein: CASSWDYGIQETQYF.

This chain links TRBV28 with TRBJ1-5; D remains unclear. The V and J ends lost 10 bases and 7 bases respectively, with 17 bases between them. The CDR3 length is 13 residues. Germline V gene lookup returns CDR1 MDHEN and CDR2 SYDVKM. As DNA, the CDR3 is TGTGCCACTTCGATTGGGGTACACCAGCCCCAGCATTTT. Amino acids: CATSIGVHQPQHF. The variable domain in full, with the rest retrieved from reference TRBV28 and TRBJ1-5, is DVKVTQSSRYLVKRTGEKVFLECVQDMDHENMFWYRQDPGLGLRLIYFSYDVKMKEKGDIPEGYSVSREKKERFSLILESASTNQTSMYLCATSIGVHQPQHFGDGTRLSIL.

The rearrangement links TRBV13 to TRBJ2-7, with D uncertain. Germline V gene lookup returns CDR1 PRHDT and CDR2 FYEKMQ (reference sequence). V lost 0 bases to trimming and J lost 2 bases, with 8 bases between them. The CDR3 is 14 residues long. CDR3 amino acids: CASSLGRGPYEQYV. The CDR3 nucleotides are TGTGCCAGCAGCTTAGGCCGAGGTCCCTACGAGCAGTACGTC.

The chain has TRBV7-2 and TRBJ2-7, with 8 bases aligning to TRBD2. Germline V CDR1 and CDR2: SGHTA, FQGNSA. With 4 bases clipped from V and 1 base from J, the junction kept 6 bases outside the gene matches. This CDR3 comprises 15 residues. DNA of the CDR3: TGTGCCAGCAGCTCAGGCGGGGGGACGTCCTACGAGCAGTACGTC. It translates to CASSSGGGTSYEQYV.

This clonotype was recorded only once. J is TRBJ1-5 and V is TRBV6-6; 11 bases fit TRBD1. Germline lookup yields CDR1 MNHNY and CDR2 SVGAGI (reference sequence). J was trimmed by 0 bases and V by 10 bases; bases with no gene match: 5. The CDR3 is made up of 15 amino acids. CDR3 nucleotides: TGTGCCACTAGGGACAGGGGGTATAGCAATCAGCCCCAGCATTTT. Residues: CATRDRGYSNQPQHF.

A note on this clonotype: The junction and the germline gene differ at one end; a read error may be behind it. The V gene is TRBV28, the J gene TRBJ1-4; D is perhaps TRBD1 (6 bases). Germline-derived CDR1 and CDR2 are MDHEN and SYDVKM. This CDR3 has 16 residues. CDR3 bases: TGTGCCAGCAGATTATCAGGGACAACAACTAATGAAAAACTGTTTTTT. This gives the protein CASRLSGTTTNEKLFF.

This clonotype was seen many times. This rearrangement joins TRBV7-6 to TRBJ1-2, with 10 bases fitting TRBD1. The CDR3 covers 15 residues. Germline V CDR1 and CDR2: SGHVS, FNYEAQ. V was pared by 3 bases and J by 7 bases, with 8 bases of the junction left unmatched. CDR3 sequence reads: CASSFSGQGESGYTF. The CDR3 DNA reads as TGTGCCAGCAGCTTCAGTGGACAGGGGGAGTCTGGCTACACCTTC. The full variable domain, its missing parts supplied by reference TRBV7-6 and TRBJ1-2, is GAGVSQSPRYKVTKRGQDVALRCDPISGHVSLYWYRQALGQGPEFLTYFNYEAQQDKSGLPNDRFSAERPEGSISTLTIQRTEQRDSAMYRCASSFSGQGESGYTFGSGTRLTVV.

This chain uses TRBV6-6 with TRBJ1-3; D remains ambiguous. V lost 7 bases and J lost 0, with 16 bases in between. Germline loops: CDR1 MNHNY, CDR2 SVGAGI (reference sequence). The CDR3 covers 16 residues. This CDR3 reads CASTTDGRYSGNTIYF. The CDR3 DNA reads as TGTGCCAGCACCACCGACGGACGCTACTCTGGAAACACCATATATTTT.

This chain links TRBV12-3 or TRBV12-4 with TRBJ2-2; weak D call: TRBD1 (5 bases). The CDR3 contains 13 residues. Trimming stripped 5 bases from V and 10 bases from J, with 14 bases between. The CDR3 DNA reads as TGTGCCAGCAGTCTGAAGGGGAACGCGGAGCTGTTTTTT. It encodes CASSLKGNAELFF.

Here the CDR3 reads CSASGGDASYEQYF. The DNA of the CDR3 is TGCAGTGCTAGTGGGGGGGACGCCTCCTACGAGCAGTACTTC. This chain uses TRBV20-1 with TRBJ2-7; TRBD2 aligns across 7 bases. Trimming cost V 3 bases and J 0 bases; bases outside gene matches: 5. The CDR3 runs 14 residues. Germline V gene sequence: CDR1 DFQATT, CDR2 SNEGSKA (reference sequence).

A few counts support this clonotype. This rearrangement joins TRBV6-1 to TRBJ2-5; TRBD1 is a possible D gene (6 bases). The CDR3 sequence is 17 residues long. Germline V gene lookup returns CDR1 MNHNS and CDR2 SASEGT. V was clipped by 7 bases and J by 5 bases, with 26 bases between them. In DNA form, the CDR3 reads TGTGCCAGCATACGGACAGTCCGGTTCCTTACTACGGAGACCCAGTACTTC. This gives the protein CASIRTVRFLTTETQYF.